These 27 T cell receptor beta chains were all obtained from the same sample, sequenced in a study of Graves' ophthalmopathy and Graves' hyperthyroidism. Amplification from RNA transcripts yielded the TCR beta CDR3 regions. The first-round RT-PCR employed HTBI primers together with the Qiagen OneStep RT-PCR kit. A multiplex PCR was then performed as the second round. TCRdb processed the multiplex PCR reads anew with MiXCR; each CDR3 protein has one entry. Of about 1.2 million distinct CDR3 sequences detected, 35% to 40% appear once; the ten largest clones hold approximately 12%. What was sequenced was peripheral blood or thyroid tissue (not recorded which). These receptors all come from an adult man with Graves' hyperthyroidism.

This chain connects TRBV10-3 to TRBJ1-3; TRBD1 matches at 9 bases. Trimming cost V 4 bases and J 11 bases; bases outside gene matches: 18. CDR1 is ENHRY, CDR2 SYGVKD, per germline. CDR3 length: 17 residues. The CDR3 sequence is CAISADRGFGTACAIYF. The CDR3 DNA is TGTGCCATCAGTGCGGACAGGGGTTTCGGAACTGCGTGCGCCATATATTTT.

This clonotype was seen many times. The CDR3 sequence: CSVRLTGPGEAFF. CDR3 in DNA: TGCAGCGTTCGATTGACAGGGCCGGGTGAAGCTTTCTTT. V and J are TRBV29-1 and TRBJ1-1; 7 bases match TRBD1. The germline V gene has CDR1 SQVTM and CDR2 ANQGSEA. Germline trimming cut 5 bases from V and 7 bases from J; bases unmatched to any gene: 10. This CDR3 region has 13 residues.

V and J are TRBV20-1 and TRBJ1-1; D not certain. The CDR3 spans 13 residues. The V end was cut by 4 bases, the J end by 4 bases, with 13 bases between. Germline CDR1 DFQATT, CDR2 SNEGSKA (reference sequence). In DNA form, the CDR3 reads TGCAGTGCTACCAGGAGGAGTAGCACTGAAGCTTTCTTT. Translating it yields CSATRRSSTEAFF.

The rearrangement links TRBV29-1 to TRBJ2-2; a weak D match, TRBD1 (6 bases). V dropped 4 bases and J dropped 1 base, with 13 bases sitting between them. The germline CDR1 and CDR2 sequences are SQVTM and ANQGSEA. This CDR3 contains 15 residues. The CDR3 bases are TGCAGCGTTGCCCTAGGGGGACGGAACACCGGGGAGCTGTTTTTT. Translated: CSVALGGRNTGELFF.

In this sample, this clonotype turned up many times. The chain links TRBV7-2 to TRBJ1-1; no reliable D call. The V end lost 0 bases, the J end lost 4 bases, and 9 bases lay between the germline ends. This CDR3 contains 14 residues. Germline-derived CDR1 and CDR2 are SGHTA and FQGNSA. The CDR3 DNA is TGTGCCAGCAGCTTAGCCGGCAGTTTCACTGAAGCTTTCTTT. Protein product: CASSLAGSFTEAFF.

J is TRBJ1-1 and V is TRBV11-1; TRBD1 matches at 10 bases. The CDR3 runs 16 residues. Germline-derived CDR1 and CDR2 are SGHAT and FQDESV (reference sequence). V shed 5 bases, J shed 5 bases, and the junction held 11 bases outside the gene matches. CDR3 DNA sequence: TGTGCCAGCAGCCCCGGGACAGGGGCGATGCGGACTGAAGCTTTCTTT. This sequence encodes CASSPGTGAMRTEAFF.

The chain joins TRBV12-3 or TRBV12-4 to TRBJ2-7, with 9 bases that match TRBD1. Trimming removed 6 bases from V and 7 bases from J; junction bases left unmatched: 13. The CDR3 runs 15 residues. This chain's CDR3 is CASRPAGTGNKEQYF. The CDR3 DNA follows: TGTGCCAGCAGGCCCGCCGGGACAGGGAATAAGGAGCAGTACTTC.

This clonotype was observed at least ten times. The chain is built from TRBV7-2 and TRBJ2-6; D is uncertain. Germline V gene lookup returns CDR1 SGHTA and CDR2 FQGNSA. The CDR3 contains 13 residues. Trimming removed 3 bases from V and 2 bases from J, with 2 bases in between. In DNA, the CDR3 is TGTGCCAGCAGCTTCCCTGGGGCCAACGTCCTGACTTTC. It is translated as CASSFPGANVLTF.

This clonotype came up a few times. V and J are TRBV24-1 and TRBJ1-2; D ambiguous. The CDR3 loop spans 8 amino acids. Germline CDR1 reads KGHDR; CDR2 reads SFDVKD. The CDR3 region is CANYGYTF. Here the CDR3 DNA reads TGTGCTAACTATGGCTACACCTTC.

This clonotype came up a few times. The V call is TRBV4-3, the J call TRBJ2-2, with 7 bases fitting TRBD1. V dropped 6 bases and J dropped 3; count of bases not matched to a gene: 7. CDR3 length equals 15 residues. The V gene's germline CDR1 is LGHNA and CDR2 YSLEER. CDR3 amino acids: CASSKSTGDTGELFF. CDR3 in DNA: TGCGCCAGCAGTAAATCCACAGGGGACACCGGGGAGCTGTTTTTT.

As concerns this clonotype: Without the conserved terminal phenylalanine or tryptophan, this CDR3 likely stems from a read error. It is unclear where the CDR3 begins or ends on the DNA, so no DNA is shown, and the CDR3 is as TCRdb lists it. The V gene is TRBV7-9, the J gene TRBJ2-5; no check of the table's D call, TRBD1, against the DNA was made. Germline V gene lookup returns CDR1 SEHNR and CDR2 FQNEAQ (reference sequence). The CDR3 sequence runs 9 residues, both termini included. The CDR3 spells CASRPPFAG.

Notes on this clonotype: Since the CDR3 does not end with the conserved phenylalanine or tryptophan, this likely comes from a read error. Because the CDR3's place on the DNA is in doubt, the DNA is left out and the CDR3 is given as listed by TCRdb. The chain links TRBV20-1 to TRBJ2-7. Germline CDR1 reads DFQATT; CDR2 reads SNEGSKA (reference sequence). The CDR3 length equals 10 residues, ends included. The CDR3 protein is CSASLGGSTS.

The chain joins TRBV15 to TRBJ2-1; D uncertain. Germline V gene data show CDR1 as LNHNV and CDR2 as YYDKDF (reference sequence). The V end lost 7 bases, the J end lost 4 bases, and 11 bases lay between the germline ends. This CDR3 contains 13 residues. This CDR3 is CATTLLTYNEQFF. The DNA of the CDR3 is TGTGCCACCACTCTTTTGACATACAATGAGCAGTTCTTC.

The chain recombines TRBV6-6 with TRBJ2-7, with D perhaps TRBD2 (6 bases). V was pared by 4 bases and J by 0 bases, with 13 bases between. The CDR3 has 15 residues. Per germline, CDR1 MNHNY and CDR2 SVGAGI (reference sequence). The CDR3 loop is CASSSITSSSYEQYF. The CDR3 region has the DNA TGTGCCAGCAGTTCCATAACTAGCAGCTCCTACGAGCAGTACTTC.

This chain uses TRBV20-1 with TRBJ2-7; D may correspond to TRBD1 or TRBD2 (5 bases each). Deletions cut 3 bases from V and 3 bases from J, with 18 bases between. There are 15 residues in the CDR3. Germline-derived CDR1 and CDR2 are DFQATT and SNEGSKA (reference sequence). The chain's CDR3 is CSARRAGTEYYEQYF. DNA for the CDR3: TGCAGTGCTAGGCGCGCCGGGACGGAGTACTACGAGCAGTACTTC.

As to this clonotype: A much larger clone sits a single nucleotide away, making a read error possible. The genes are TRBV5-1 and TRBJ2-5, with 7 bases identical to TRBD1. The germline V gene has CDR1 SGHRS and CDR2 YFSETQ. The CDR3 extends over 11 amino acids. CDR3 region: CDSSLGQLTNF. CDR3 coding DNA: TGTGACAGCAGCTTGGGACAGCTTACGAACTTC. Looking up the rest from reference TRBV5-1 and TRBJ2-5 gives the full variable domain: KAGVTQTPRYLIKTRGQQVTLSCSPISGHRSVSWYQQTPGQGLQFLFEYFSETQRNKGNFPGRFSGRQFSNSRSEMNVSTLELGDSALYLCDSSLGQLTNFGPGTRLLVL.

At least ten counts were recorded for this clonotype. The chain joins TRBV25-1 to TRBJ2-2; 12 positions agree with TRBD1. CDR3 length: 16 amino acids. V shed 7 bases and J 4 bases; nucleotides not matched to a gene: 7. Germline CDR1 MGHDK, CDR2 SYGVNS. The CDR3 bases are TGTGCCAGCACGGGGACAGGGGGCCTGGGCACCGGGGAGCTGTTTTTT. Translation: CASTGTGGLGTGELFF.

This clonotype occurred many times. The CDR3 coding sequence is TGCAGCGTAGCGAACACCGGGGAGCTGTTTTTT. Protein sequence: CSVANTGELFF. The chain has TRBV29-1 and TRBJ2-2; D is ambiguous. Germline V gene data show CDR1 as SQVTM and CDR2 as ANQGSEA. The CDR3 sequence is 11 residues long. Trimming pared 6 bases from V and 0 bases from J, leaving 2 bases between.

Worth noting for this clonotype: This clone may be a read error of a much larger clone one base away. The rearrangement links TRBV6-4 to TRBJ1-1, with D unresolved. The CDR3 runs to 13 residues. V was trimmed by 5 bases and J by 3 bases, leaving 10 bases between them. The germline gives CDR1 MRHNA, CDR2 SNTAGT. The CDR3 protein is CASSLIEDTEAFF. As DNA, the CDR3 is TGTGCCAGCAGTCTGATAGAGGACACTGAAGCTTTCTTT.

This rearrangement joins TRBV7-9 to TRBJ2-7; 10 nucleotides match TRBD1. CDR1 and CDR2 from the germline V gene are SEHNR and FQNEAQ (reference sequence). CDR3 length: 15 amino acids. J gave up 0 bases and V 7 bases, and 6 bases lay outside the gene matches. CDR3 residues: CASTGQGVISYEQYF. CDR3 nucleotide sequence: TGTGCCAGCACTGGACAGGGGGTCATCTCCTACGAGCAGTACTTC.

Many counts were recorded for this clonotype. V usage is TRBV9 and J usage is TRBJ2-6, with a tentative D call TRBD1 (5 bases). V was trimmed by 4 bases and J by 0 bases, leaving 11 bases between them. Germline CDR1 reads SGDLS; CDR2 reads YYNGEE. The CDR3 extends over 16 amino acids. The CDR3, as DNA: TGTGCCAGCAGCATACAGGTTTCCTCTGGGGCCAACGTCCTGACTTTC. Translated: CASSIQVSSGANVLTF.

This clonotype was found many times. The rearrangement joins TRBV10-3 to TRBJ2-5; D is unresolved. In germline, CDR1 is ENHRY, CDR2 SYGVKD. There are 14 residues in the CDR3. V was shortened by 0 bases and J by 2 bases, with 7 bases between the two germline ends. CDR3 bases: TGTGCCATCAGTGAGTCTCTAGGTCAAGAGACCCAGTACTTC. This sequence encodes CAISESLGQETQYF.

This clonotype was seen more than once but under ten times. The chain has TRBV4-3 and TRBJ1-2, with D uncertain. CDR3 size: 17 residues. In germline, CDR1 is LGHNA, CDR2 YSLEER. V dropped 0 bases and J dropped 1 base, with 15 bases sitting between them. This CDR3 reads CASSQDLETRHNYGYTF. Here the CDR3 DNA reads TGCGCCAGCAGCCAAGATCTGGAGACCAGACATAACTATGGCTACACCTTC.

This clonotype was counted ten times or more. J is TRBJ1-3 and V is TRBV7-2; 10 bases line up with TRBD1. Germline CDR1 is SGHTA and CDR2 is FQGNSA. Trimming cost V 1 base and J 7 bases; bases outside gene matches: 7. The CDR3 length is 16 residues. In DNA, the CDR3 is TGTGCCAGCAGCTTAGGCCCGGGACAGGGGAAGAACACCATATATTTT. Translating gives CASSLGPGQGKNTIYF.

To note about this clonotype: One base away lies a much larger clone, so this may be a sequencing read error. This chain links TRBV25-1 with TRBJ2-2; D might be TRBD2 (7 bases). Germline values: CDR1 MGHDK, CDR2 SYGVNS. The CDR3 sequence is 12 residues long. CDR3 loop: CASKGDAGELVF. The CDR3 nucleotides read TGTGCCAGCAAGGGGGATGCGGGGGAGCTGGTTTTT.

There are a few counts of this clonotype. The chain combines TRBV4-3 with TRBJ1-5, with TRBD1 identical over 9 bases. V lost 3 bases to trimming and J lost 0 bases; unmatched junction nucleotides: 12. This CDR3 is 19 amino acids long. CDR1 LGHNA and CDR2 YSLEER come from the germline V gene. This chain's CDR3 is CASSHQTGTGLISNQPQHF. The CDR3 nucleotides are TGCGCCAGCAGCCACCAGACCGGGACAGGGCTCATTAGCAATCAGCCCCAGCATTTT.

The V and J genes are TRBV2 and TRBJ2-5; TRBD2 is a possible D gene (7 bases). The CDR3 is made up of 12 amino acids. V was pared by 7 bases and J by 11 bases, with 17 bases between. Per the germline V gene, CDR1 is SNHLY and CDR2 is FYNNEI. The CDR3 loop reads CASTYREGGQYF. In DNA, the CDR3 is TGTGCCAGCACCTACAGGGAGGGGGGTCAGTACTTC.